The 6 T cell receptor beta chains listed next were all sequenced from one sample in a study of T-cell reconstitution after alpha-beta-depleted transplantation in children. It was with unique molecular identifiers that the TCRbeta library was prepared. Using its own MiXCR run on the PCR reads, TCRdb lists one record per CDR3 protein. The repertoire holds about 360,000 distinct CDR3 sequences, about an eighth seen once, with roughly 4.5% in the top ten. Sequencing was performed on PBMCs, taken from the stem cell graft. The receptors come from a human donor who donated a stem cell graft to a child with Fanconi anemia.

This clonotype was observed a few times. The chain couples TRBV20-1 to TRBJ2-3, with TRBD2 matching 9 bases. Looked up from germline, CDR1 is DFQATT and CDR2 is SNEGSKA (reference sequence). The CDR3 totals 15 residues. The V gene end was trimmed by 3 bases and the J gene end by 4 bases; junction bases not matched to a gene: 8. The CDR3 spells CSASKAGGSSDTQYF. As DNA, the CDR3 is TGCAGTGCTAGCAAAGCGGGGGGTTCTTCAGATACGCAGTATTTT.

As regards this clonotype: A read error may be the cause here, since a much bigger clone is one base away. The V gene is TRBV28, the J gene TRBJ2-7; 10 bases map to TRBD2. Trimming removed 8 bases from V and 7 bases from J; junction bases left unmatched: 11. CDR3 length: 14 amino acids. Germline CDR1 and CDR2: MDHEN and SYDVKM. CDR3 amino acids: CASQGETSGQEQYF. In DNA form, the CDR3 reads TGTGCCAGCCAGGGGGAGACTAGCGGGCAGGAGCAGTACTTC.

The chain couples TRBV7-2 to TRBJ2-2, with D possibly TRBD2 on 6 matching bases. Trimming cost V 1 base and J 3 bases, with 12 bases left between them. The CDR3 extends over 16 amino acids. The germline V gene encodes CDR1 SGHTA and CDR2 FQGNSA. The CDR3 loop reads CASSLGGREDTGELFF. The CDR3 DNA follows: TGTGCCAGCAGCTTAGGGGGAAGGGAGGACACCGGGGAGCTGTTTTTT.

A few counts support this clonotype. J is TRBJ2-2 and V is TRBV6-2 or TRBV6-3; no reliable D call. The CDR3 sequence is 12 residues long. From germline, CDR1 is MNHEY and CDR2 SVGEGT. V was shortened by 2 bases and J by 6 bases, with 4 bases between the two germline ends. The CDR3 bases are TGTGCCAGCAGTTACATCTCCGGGGAGCTGTTTTTT. As protein: CASSYISGELFF.

The J gene is TRBJ2-1, the V gene TRBV20-1, with TRBD2 matching over 11 bases. After removal of 6 bases from V and 0 bases from J, the junction contained 7 bases not matched to a gene. The CDR3 spans 16 residues. Per germline, CDR1 DFQATT and CDR2 SNEGSKA (reference sequence). CDR3 residues: CSAPTSGAPSYNEQFF. The CDR3 nucleotides read TGCAGTGCACCGACTAGCGGGGCGCCCTCCTACAATGAGCAGTTCTTC.

This clonotype showed up just a few times. This sequence joins TRBV27 and TRBJ1-5, with D uncertain. Germline V gene lookup returns CDR1 MNHEY and CDR2 SMNVEV (reference sequence). This CDR3 is built from 17 residues. V lost 4 bases and J 0 bases, leaving 16 bases between the germline ends. CDR3 DNA: TGTGCCAGCAGTTCACTCGAAGAGCTGTATAGCAATCAGCCCCAGCATTTT. This translates into CASSSLEELYSNQPQHF.